This TCR beta chain stems from a study of identical twins. Study-wide results and caveats: Clonotypes of the beta chain that were abundant in cord blood carried fewer insertions (memory repertoires showed none). Conclusions relied on cross-sectional statistical analysis, not following the same donors. Invariant cells of the MAIT and iNKT types might have partly distorted the zero-insertion analyses.

This clonotype was seen only a few times. Its antigen is currently unknown. Each CDR3 protein is one row after TCRdb ran MiXCR on the 5' RACE reads. The sample shows about 490,000 distinct CDR3 sequences, 13% to 15% of them seen only once. Germline assignment: CDR1 MNHNS and CDR2 SASEGT. V lost 8 bases and J 1 base, leaving 11 bases between the germline ends. The CDR3 length is 13 residues. A further study also used this sample, focusing on yellow fever vaccine responses in identical twins. That study adds: As reported, the vaccine T cell response of twins seemed partly convergent and partly personalized.

The sample comprised CD4+ T cells sorted from blood. The genes are TRBV6-1 and TRBJ1-1; unclear D gene. The sequence was obtained from a woman under 30 in good health. This CDR3 is CASGGRGNTEAFF. In DNA, the CDR3 is TGTGCCAGCGGAGGTCGGGGGAACACTGAAGCTTTCTTT.